This TCR beta chain is drawn from a study of blood T cell repertoires in COVID-19. As for the study in general: Sites across the United States, Italy and Spain contributed samples from acute and convalescent COVID-19. In each case, the material was cDNA or gDNA derived from T cells, B-cell-depleted T cells, or PBMCs.

In the source study's methods: Quantification of nucleated cells was approximated via reference gene primer amplification. The data were produced by immunoSEQ multiplex PCR, yet TCRdb's version contains in-frame clones alone and is incomplete. The DNA was the basis for D and trimming; V, J and clone size are from that table. The sample holds around 150,000 clones, approximately 85% seen once. Trimming removed 5 bases at V and 1 base at J, with 5 bases between. This CDR3 spans 12 amino acids. From germline, CDR1 is MNHEY and CDR2 SMNVEV (reference sequence). Enrollment of patients from Seattle took place during active infection, with longitudinal follow-up.

The clonotype comes from a woman between 55 and 75 years old with COVID-19, enrolled during active disease. The sequenced material came from peripheral blood. This sequence joins TRBV27 and TRBJ1-1; D uncertain. In DNA form, the CDR3 reads TGTGCCAGCAGTGAGGGGAACACTGAAGCTTTCTTT. It is translated as CASSEGNTEAFF.